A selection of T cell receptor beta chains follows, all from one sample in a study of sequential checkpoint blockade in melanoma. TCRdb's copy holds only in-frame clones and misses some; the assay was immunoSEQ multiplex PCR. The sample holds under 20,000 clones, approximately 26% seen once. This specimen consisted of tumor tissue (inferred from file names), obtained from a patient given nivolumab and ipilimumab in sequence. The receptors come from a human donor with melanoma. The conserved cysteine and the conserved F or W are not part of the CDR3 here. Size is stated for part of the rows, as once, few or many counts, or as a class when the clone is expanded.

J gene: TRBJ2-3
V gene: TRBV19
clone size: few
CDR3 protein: ASSIEGGGSVDTQY

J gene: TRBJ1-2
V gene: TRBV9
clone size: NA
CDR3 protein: ASSEAGTGVYGYT

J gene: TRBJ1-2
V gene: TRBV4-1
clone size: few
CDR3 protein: ASSQADRSGYGYT

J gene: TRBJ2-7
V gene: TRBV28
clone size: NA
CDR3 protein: ASSRPGTGGGEQY

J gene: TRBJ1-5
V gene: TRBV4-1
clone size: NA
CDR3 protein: ASSQEPWGLGNQPQH

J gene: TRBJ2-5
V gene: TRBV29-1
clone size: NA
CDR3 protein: SVEITVGETQY

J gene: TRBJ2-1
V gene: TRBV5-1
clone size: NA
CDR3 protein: ASSLQAGGIYNEQF

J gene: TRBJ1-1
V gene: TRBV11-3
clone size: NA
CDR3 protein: ASSLGTKSGEAF

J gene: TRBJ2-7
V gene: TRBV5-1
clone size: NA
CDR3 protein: ASSPGTGGGDEQY

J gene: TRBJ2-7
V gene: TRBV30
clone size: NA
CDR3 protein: AWSAGQGPYEQY

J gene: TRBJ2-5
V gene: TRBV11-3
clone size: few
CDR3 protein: ASSLSTFKQETQY

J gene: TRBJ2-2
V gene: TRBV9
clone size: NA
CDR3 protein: ASSVSFNTGELF

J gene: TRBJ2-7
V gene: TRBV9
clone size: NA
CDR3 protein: ASLGLTYYEQY

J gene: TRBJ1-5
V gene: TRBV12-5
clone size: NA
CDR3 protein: ASGLTPDQPQH

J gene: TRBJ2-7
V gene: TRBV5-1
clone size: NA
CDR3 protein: ASSLGHAAGAYEQY

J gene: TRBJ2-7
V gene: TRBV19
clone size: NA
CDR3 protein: ASTVGTGSSYEQY

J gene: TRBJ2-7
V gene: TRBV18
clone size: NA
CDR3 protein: ASSPTTGGPREQY

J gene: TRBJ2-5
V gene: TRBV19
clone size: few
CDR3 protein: ASSMEAFQETQY

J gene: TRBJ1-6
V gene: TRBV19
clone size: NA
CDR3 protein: ASSISPGQGNNSPLH

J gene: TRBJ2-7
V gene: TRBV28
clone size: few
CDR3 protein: ASRPDVEYEQY

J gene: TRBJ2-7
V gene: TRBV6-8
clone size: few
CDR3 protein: ASSYLSREREGPKQY

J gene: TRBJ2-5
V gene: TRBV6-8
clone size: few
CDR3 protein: ASSGGLAGEETQY

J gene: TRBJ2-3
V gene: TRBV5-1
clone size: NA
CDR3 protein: ASSLGAITDTQY

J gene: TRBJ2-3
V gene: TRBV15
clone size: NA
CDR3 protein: ATSKYFGGGTGDTQY